The 18 T cell receptor beta chains below all came from one sample that was sequenced in a study of lung T cells in sarcoidosis with Löfgren's syndrome. Via MiXCR, TCRdb re-called the reads, giving one row per CDR3 protein. The sample includes fewer than 80,000 distinct CDR3 sequences, around 20% of them seen just once. The sample consisted of CD4+ T cells from PBMCs. The receptors were gathered from a human donor with sarcoidosis (Löfgren's syndrome or another form), or a control subject (not recorded which).

Ten or more counts support this clonotype. V gene TRBV7-9 combines with J gene TRBJ1-1; no clear D gene. Deletions cut 8 bases from V and 1 base from J, with 8 bases between. The CDR3 is 12 amino acids. Germline V gives CDR1 SEHNR, CDR2 FQNEAQ (reference sequence). Written as DNA, the CDR3 is TGTGCCAGCTTACAGCAGAACACTGAAGCTTTCTTT. Amino acids: CASLQQNTEAFF.

The table lists this clonotype with a few counts. The chain carries TRBV12-3 or TRBV12-4 and TRBJ2-7; TRBD2 matches 13 bases. This CDR3 contains 18 residues. The junction had 7 bases not matched to a gene; V was cut back by 2 bases and J by 0 bases. The CDR3 DNA is TGTGCCAGCAGTTTACCTGGGACTAGCGGGACGACCTCCTACGAGCAGTACTTC. It translates to CASSLPGTSGTTSYEQYF.

This clonotype was observed many times. The gene calls are TRBV20-1 and TRBJ2-1; 10 positions agree with TRBD2. Unmatched junction bases numbered 8, after V lost 2 bases and J lost 7 bases. Per germline, CDR1 DFQATT and CDR2 SNEGSKA (reference sequence). The CDR3 covers 15 residues. CDR3 DNA: TGCAGTGCTAGATTTCCTAGCGGGAGAAGTAATGAGCAGTTCTTC. Protein sequence: CSARFPSGRSNEQFF.

This clonotype has a count of ten or more. V is TRBV6-2 or TRBV6-3 and J is TRBJ1-1; a weak D match, TRBD1 (5 bases). The V gene lost 1 base and the J gene lost 4 bases, with 10 bases spanning the gap. Germline V CDR1 and CDR2: MNHEY, SVGEGT. This CDR3 contains 14 residues. The CDR3 DNA sequence: TGTGCCAGCAGTTACTGGGGGGGAGCCACTGAAGCTTTCTTT. It encodes CASSYWGGATEAFF.

This clonotype came up many times. The chain recombines TRBV20-1 with TRBJ2-4; 10 bases are a match to TRBD1. Germline CDR1 is DFQATT and CDR2 is SNEGSKA (reference sequence). This CDR3 contains 18 residues. J gave up 1 base and V 2 bases, and 11 bases lay outside the gene matches. CDR3 in DNA: TGCAGTGCTAGACCGGGACAGGGGACTACTAGGGCCAAAAACATTCAGTACTTC. Translated, it gives CSARPGQGTTRAKNIQYF.

This clonotype was recorded many times. The V call is TRBV28, the J call TRBJ1-5; no firm D call. Germline CDR1 reads MDHEN; CDR2 reads SYDVKM. CDR3 length: 15 residues. V lost 3 bases to trimming and J lost 0 bases, with 9 bases between them. CDR3 sequence (DNA): TGTGCCAGCAGTTTTTCCGGGTATAGCAATCAGCCCCAGCATTTT. Its translation: CASSFSGYSNQPQHF. Full variable domain (rest looked up from reference TRBV28 and TRBJ1-5): DVKVTQSSRYLVKRTGEKVFLECVQDMDHENMFWYRQDPGLGLRLIYFSYDVKMKEKGDIPEGYSVSREKKERFSLILESASTNQTSMYLCASSFSGYSNQPQHFGDGTRLSIL.

This clonotype was counted a few times. J is TRBJ2-2 and V is TRBV4-1; the D is unclear. Trimming left V 0 bases short and J 2 bases short, with 16 bases between. CDR3 size: 18 residues. Germline CDR1 MGHRA, CDR2 YSYEKL. CDR3 nucleotide sequence: TGCGCCAGCAGCCAAGATGAGCGCGGCCGCAGCAACACCGGGGAGCTGTTTTTT. Its translation: CASSQDERGRSNTGELFF.

This clonotype was counted between two and nine times. J is TRBJ2-5 and V is TRBV7-2; D is ambiguous. The CDR3 spans 15 residues. V shed 3 bases and J shed 7 bases, with 18 bases lying between them. Germline-derived CDR1 and CDR2 are SGHTA and FQGNSA. DNA for the CDR3: TGTGCCAGCAGCTTCCTCCAGACGACCTTCGGGACCCAGTACTTC. Protein product: CASSFLQTTFGTQYF.

This clonotype was detected many times. The CDR3 loop is CASSRSLATSSYEQYF. The CDR3 nucleotides are TGCGCCAGCAGCCGATCACTAGCGACGAGCTCCTACGAGCAGTACTTC. The V gene is TRBV4-1, the J gene TRBJ2-7, with 7 bases lining up with TRBD2. Germline trimming cut 4 bases from V and 0 bases from J; bases unmatched to any gene: 9. The CDR3 is 16 amino acids. The V gene's germline CDR1 is MGHRA and CDR2 YSYEKL.

This clonotype has a count of ten or more. The chain joins TRBV20-1 to TRBJ2-3; D unresolved. The CDR3 sequence is 13 residues long. V lost 3 bases and J 0 bases, leaving 7 bases between the germline ends. CDR1 is DFQATT, CDR2 SNEGSKA, per germline (reference sequence). CDR3 nucleotide sequence: TGCAGTGCTAGTTTTACTAGCACAGATACGCAGTATTTT. Its protein product is CSASFTSTDTQYF.

The chain joins TRBV25-1 to TRBJ2-5, with D tentatively TRBD1 (5 bases). The germline CDR1 and CDR2 sequences are MGHDK and SYGVNS. V gave up 1 base and J gave up 9 bases, with 9 bases separating them. The CDR3 is made up of 12 amino acids. CDR3 sequence reads: CASSESQGAQYF. The CDR3 nucleotides are TGTGCCAGCAGTGAATCCCAAGGGGCCCAGTACTTC.

This clonotype was observed at least ten times. The chain uses TRBV28 and TRBJ1-3; D unclear. This CDR3 has 14 residues. Germline assignment: CDR1 MDHEN and CDR2 SYDVKM. The V gene lost 0 bases and the J gene lost 0 bases, with 3 bases spanning the gap. The CDR3 region is CASSLWSSGNTIYF. The CDR3 coding sequence is TGTGCCAGCAGTTTATGGAGCTCTGGAAACACCATATATTTT. The full variable domain, with the rest looked up from reference TRBV28 and TRBJ1-3, is DVKVTQSSRYLVKRTGEKVFLECVQDMDHENMFWYRQDPGLGLRLIYFSYDVKMKEKGDIPEGYSVSREKKERFSLILESASTNQTSMYLCASSLWSSGNTIYFGEGSWLTVV.

The gene calls are TRBV7-9 and TRBJ2-3; D is unresolved. V was pared by 9 bases and J by 1 base, with 11 bases between. The length of the CDR3 is 13 residues. Germline-derived CDR1 and CDR2 are SEHNR and FQNEAQ (reference sequence). The CDR3: CASHRTGTDTQYF. CDR3 DNA sequence: TGTGCCAGTCACCGTACGGGCACAGATACGCAGTATTTT.

This sequence joins TRBV4-3 and TRBJ2-1; D unclear. Germline values: CDR1 LGHNA, CDR2 YSLEER. Trimming shortened V by 3 bases and J by 0 bases, and 12 bases separated the two germline ends. This CDR3 is built from 16 residues. The CDR3 nucleotides read TGCGCCAGCAGCCATTATGACCTTAGCTCCTACAATGAGCAGTTCTTC. Its translation: CASSHYDLSSYNEQFF.

This clonotype was observed at least ten times. The genes are TRBV28 and TRBJ2-1, with D possibly matching TRBD1 (6 bases). The CDR3 is made up of 14 amino acids. The V end lost 6 bases, the J end lost 4 bases, and 13 bases lay between the germline ends. Germline assignment: CDR1 MDHEN and CDR2 SYDVKM. In DNA form, the CDR3 reads TGTGCCAGCAGCCCCCCCGGACAGTACAATGAGCAGTTCTTC. It translates to CASSPPGQYNEQFF.

The sample holds many counts of this clonotype. The rearrangement uses TRBV6-1 and TRBJ2-1; 9 bases line up with TRBD1. V dropped 4 bases and J dropped 4; count of bases not matched to a gene: 2. This CDR3 comprises 14 residues. The V gene's germline CDR1 is MNHNS and CDR2 SASEGT. The DNA for the CDR3 is TGTGCCAGCAGTGGTGGGACAGGGTACAATGAGCAGTTCTTC. This codes for CASSGGTGYNEQFF.

This clonotype was seen at least ten times. The chain links TRBV12-3 or TRBV12-4 to TRBJ2-7; TRBD1 agrees at 9 bases. Unmatched junction bases numbered 8, after V lost 4 bases and J lost 4 bases. There are 15 residues in the CDR3. CDR3: CASSSGTGWEYEQYV. The CDR3 DNA sequence: TGTGCCAGCAGTTCCGGGACAGGGTGGGAATACGAGCAGTACGTC.

The chain employs TRBV2 and TRBJ2-6, with D perhaps matching TRBD1 (6 bases). This CDR3 has 15 residues. Trimming took off 8 bases at V and 0 bases at J, with 11 bases between the two ends. Germline V gives CDR1 SNHLY, CDR2 FYNNEI. The CDR3 loop reads CASGTRSSGANVLTF. CDR3 in DNA: TGTGCCAGCGGGACACGGAGCTCTGGGGCCAACGTCCTGACTTTC.